Listed here are 26 T cell receptor beta chains from one sample, sequenced in a study of naive and memory T cell subsets. An equimolar mix of two oligonucleotides served as the beta constant-region primer for TRBC1 and TRBC2. Four rounds of PCR amplified the ligated cDNA using nested alpha and beta constant-region primers plus SP2. Using its own MiXCR run on the UMI-ligation and nested PCR reads, TCRdb lists one record per CDR3 protein. This table has 80,000 to 95,000 distinct CDR3 sequences, approximately 10% appearing once. Sequencing was done on a sample of naive CD8+ T cells from blood. Receptors were obtained from a human donor in good health.

V gene TRBV2 combines with J gene TRBJ1-1; the match to TRBD1 covers 11 bases. Trimming at V came to 10 bases and at J to 7 bases, leaving 5 bases not matched to a gene. The CDR3 is 12 amino acids. Germline CDR1 and CDR2: SNHLY and FYNNEI. The CDR3 DNA is TGTGCCAACCCCGGGACAGGGGGTGAAGCTTTCTTT. This codes for CANPGTGGEAFF.

The chain has TRBV3-1 and TRBJ2-1, with 8 bases lining up with TRBD2. The ends lost 4 bases at V and 4 bases at J; junction bases unmatched: 18. The CDR3 length is 19 residues. The germline V gene has CDR1 LGHDT and CDR2 YNNKEL (reference sequence). The CDR3 here is CASSLTDPLFSGEYNEQFF. CDR3 sequence (DNA): TGTGCCAGCAGCCTAACCGACCCTCTTTTTAGCGGGGAGTACAATGAGCAGTTCTTC.

Comment on this clonotype: One base away lies a much larger clone, so this may be a sequencing read error. This chain uses TRBV7-6 with TRBJ2-5; D uncertain. With 4 bases removed from V and 1 base from J, the gap between germline ends came to 10 bases. Germline V CDR1 and CDR2: SGHVS, FNYEAQ. The CDR3 contains 14 residues. As DNA, the CDR3 is TGTGCCAGCAGCTACCGGACGGGCCAAGAGACCCAGTACTTC. Its translation is CASSYRTGQETQYF.

Ten or more counts support this clonotype. The CDR3 protein is CASSPRQLRYEQYF. CDR3 sequence (DNA): TGCGCCAGCAGCCCTCGACAGTTGCGATACGAGCAGTACTTC. V and J are TRBV4-1 and TRBJ2-7, with D perhaps TRBD1 (5 bases). The CDR3 spans 14 residues. V shed 4 bases and J shed 4 bases, with 14 bases lying between them. Germline CDR1 is MGHRA and CDR2 is YSYEKL.

This clonotype was counted only a few times. The rearrangement links TRBV5-1 to TRBJ2-2, with D possibly matching TRBD1 (5 bases). CDR1 and CDR2 (germline): SGHRS, YFSETQ. The V end was cut by 0 bases, the J end by 3 bases, with 12 bases between. The CDR3 length is 16 residues. CDR3 region: CASSLVDSSYTGELFF. CDR3 bases: TGCGCCAGCAGCTTGGTCGACAGCTCCTACACCGGGGAGCTGTTTTTT.

This clonotype was observed at least ten times. This rearrangement joins TRBV12-3 or TRBV12-4 to TRBJ2-7; D not certain. This CDR3 comprises 11 residues. V was shortened by 3 bases and J by 4 bases, with 4 bases between the two germline ends. Here the CDR3 DNA reads TGTGCCAGCAGTTTCTTATACGAGCAGTACTTC. This translates into CASSFLYEQYF.

This clonotype has a count of ten or more. The V and J genes are TRBV30 and TRBJ2-7; D is ambiguous. Germline V gene data show CDR1 as GTSNPN and CDR2 as SVGIG (reference sequence). The CDR3 length is 12 residues. V lost 0 bases to trimming and J lost 4 bases, with 7 bases between them. The CDR3 here is CAWSVLGYEQYF. CDR3 coding DNA: TGTGCCTGGAGTGTATTAGGGTACGAGCAGTACTTC.

This clonotype showed up many times. The V gene is TRBV29-1, the J gene TRBJ2-3; no clear D gene. CDR1 and CDR2 (germline): SQVTM, ANQGSEA. V lost 5 bases and J lost 7, with 13 bases in between. The CDR3 is 12 amino acids. CDR3 region: CSVTPEGYTQYF. The CDR3 DNA is TGCAGCGTTACACCGGAAGGATATACGCAGTATTTT.

This clonotype came up a few times. The rearrangement uses TRBV29-1 and TRBJ1-2, with a tentative D call TRBD1 (6 bases). Germline V gene data show CDR1 as SQVTM and CDR2 as ANQGSEA. Trimming removed 5 bases from V and 4 bases from J, with 11 bases in between. The CDR3 covers 12 residues. CDR3 sequence (DNA): TGCAGCGTTCCGGGGGCTACCTATGGCTACACCTTC. Its translation: CSVPGATYGYTF.

This clonotype has only a few counts. The chain is built from TRBV7-9 and TRBJ2-4; D may be TRBD2 (5 bases). Germline assignment: CDR1 SEHNR and CDR2 FQNEAQ (reference sequence). The CDR3 loop spans 12 amino acids. Between the trimmed V and J ends, which lost 4 bases and 8 bases, there was a span of 9 bases. CDR3 nucleotide sequence: TGTGCCAGCAGCTCTCAAGCGGACATTCAGTACTTC. Its protein is CASSSQADIQYF.

This clonotype is medium-sized. The V call is TRBV29-1, the J call TRBJ2-5, with 7 bases that match TRBD1. This CDR3 region has 13 residues. The V gene's germline CDR1 is SQVTM and CDR2 ANQGSEA. The V segment lost 0 bases and the J segment 2 bases; nucleotides outside the gene matches: 0. The CDR3 here is CSVEDRGQETQYF. The CDR3 nucleotides read TGCAGCGTTGAAGACAGGGGGCAAGAGACCCAGTACTTC.

The chain is built from TRBV7-6 and TRBJ1-2; 10 bases align to TRBD1. The CDR3 runs to 14 residues. Trimming removed 5 bases from V and 3 bases from J; junction bases left unmatched: 3. CDR1 and CDR2 (germline): SGHVS, FNYEAQ. The CDR3 sequence: CASSPGTGDYGYTF. DNA of the CDR3: TGTGCCAGCAGCCCCGGGACAGGGGACTATGGCTACACCTTC.

This clonotype has at least ten counts. The J gene is TRBJ2-2, the V gene TRBV12-3 or TRBV12-4; D perhaps matches TRBD1 (6 bases). V lost 6 bases and J 5 bases, leaving 16 bases between the germline ends. The CDR3 covers 15 residues. The CDR3 spells CASSLGDKRTGELFF. The CDR3 DNA reads TGTGCCAGCAGCCTGGGGGACAAGAGGACCGGGGAGCTGTTTTTT.

V gene TRBV6-6 combines with J gene TRBJ2-7; 7 bases are shared with TRBD2. The CDR3 totals 15 residues. Trimming took 0 bases from V and 1 from J; bases not matched to a gene: 3. Per germline, CDR1 MNHNY and CDR2 SVGAGI (reference sequence). The CDR3 spells CASSYSAGESYEQYF. The CDR3 bases are TGTGCCAGCAGTTACTCGGCGGGAGAATCCTACGAGCAGTACTTC.

This clonotype was found many times. This rearrangement joins TRBV7-2 to TRBJ2-2; 7 bases fit TRBD1. The ends lost 5 bases at V and 5 bases at J; junction bases unmatched: 8. This CDR3 is 15 amino acids long. Looked up from germline, CDR1 is SGHTA and CDR2 is FQGNSA. The CDR3 nucleotides are TGTGCCAGCAGCCCCGACAGGGCTGAGACCGGGGAGCTGTTTTTT. This translates into CASSPDRAETGELFF.

The J gene is TRBJ2-1, the V gene TRBV4-1; D call uncertain. Between the trimmed V and J ends, which lost 1 base and 6 bases, there was a span of 10 bases. Germline loops: CDR1 MGHRA, CDR2 YSYEKL. The CDR3 sequence is 14 residues long. Here the CDR3 reads CASSQVSSSNEQFF. Here the CDR3 DNA reads TGCGCCAGCAGCCAAGTATCCTCCAGCAATGAGCAGTTCTTC.

This clonotype was observed many times. This sequence joins TRBV29-1 and TRBJ2-5, with TRBD2 as a possible D gene (6 bases). The germline gives CDR1 SQVTM, CDR2 ANQGSEA. The CDR3 is 15 amino acids. Trimming took 6 bases from V and 5 from J, leaving 22 bases between them. CDR3 sequence reads: CSVSDTAKSGETQYF. The CDR3 DNA follows: TGCAGCGTCTCAGACACAGCAAAGAGCGGGGAGACCCAGTACTTC.

This chain joins TRBV3-1 and TRBJ2-1, with D tentatively TRBD2 (6 bases). Germline values: CDR1 LGHDT, CDR2 YNNKEL (reference sequence). V shed 2 bases and J shed 1 base, with 18 bases lying between them. This CDR3 is 18 amino acids long. CDR3 nucleotide sequence: TGTGCCAGCAGCCAATCTCTAATGAGGGAGGATTCCTACAATGAGCAGTTCTTC. Translating it yields CASSQSLMREDSYNEQFF.

The rearrangement joins TRBV2 to TRBJ2-7; D not certain. CDR1 SNHLY and CDR2 FYNNEI come from the germline V gene. CDR3 length equals 13 residues. With 6 bases removed from V and 4 bases from J, the gap between germline ends came to 13 bases. The CDR3 spells CASRAPELYEQYF. DNA for the CDR3: TGTGCCAGCAGGGCGCCCGAGTTATACGAGCAGTACTTC.

This clonotype was seen ten or more times. This chain links TRBV20-1 with TRBJ2-7; D perhaps matches TRBD2 (6 bases). Trimming left V 5 bases short and J 2 bases short, with 19 bases between. The CDR3 spans 15 residues. The germline gives CDR1 DFQATT, CDR2 SNEGSKA (reference sequence). CDR3 protein: CSAPSMAGPPYEQYF. DNA for the CDR3: TGCAGTGCTCCCTCTATGGCGGGACCCCCCTACGAGCAGTACTTC.

This clonotype has ten or more counts. CDR3 sequence (DNA): TGTGCCAGCAGCTTAGACCTGGGCCTCCTCACCTCCTACGAGCAGTACTTC. Translation: CASSLDLGLLTSYEQYF. The chain uses TRBV11-2 and TRBJ2-7; no clear D gene. The CDR3 contains 17 residues. Germline V CDR1 and CDR2: SGHAT, FQNNGV. The germline V and J ends were trimmed by 0 bases and 0 bases, with 15 bases remaining between them.

As for this clonotype: A much larger clone is a single base away; this may be a read error. The gene calls are TRBV4-1 and TRBJ2-3; D gene uncertain. Deletions cut 1 base from V and 1 base from J, with 9 bases between. CDR3 size: 15 residues. In germline, CDR1 is MGHRA, CDR2 YSYEKL. This chain's CDR3 is CASSQGPAGTDTQYF. The CDR3 DNA sequence: TGCGCCAGCAGCCAAGGTCCCGCAGGCACAGATACGCAGTATTTT.

This rearrangement joins TRBV5-1 to TRBJ2-1; TRBD2 might be the D (6 bases). Germline assignment: CDR1 SGHRS and CDR2 YFSETQ. Deletions cut 4 bases from V and 4 bases from J, with 18 bases between. The length of the CDR3 is 16 residues. CDR3 in amino acids: CASSPPIADKYNEQFF. Written as DNA, the CDR3 is TGCGCCAGCAGCCCCCCGATAGCGGACAAATACAATGAGCAGTTCTTC. The whole variable domain, filled in from reference TRBV5-1 and TRBJ2-1, reads KAGVTQTPRYLIKTRGQQVTLSCSPISGHRSVSWYQQTPGQGLQFLFEYFSETQRNKGNFPGRFSGRQFSNSRSEMNVSTLELGDSALYLCASSPPIADKYNEQFFGPGTRLTVL.

The chain combines TRBV7-9 with TRBJ1-1; tentative D call: TRBD1 (5 bases). This CDR3 is built from 13 residues. Germline V gene data show CDR1 as SEHNR and CDR2 as FQNEAQ (reference sequence). The V end was cut by 6 bases, the J end by 2 bases, with 10 bases between. The CDR3 here is CASSTGTNTEAFF. The CDR3 DNA reads as TGTGCCAGCAGTACCGGGACCAACACTGAAGCTTTCTTT.

In its sample, this clonotype was seen many times. The V call is TRBV4-1, the J call TRBJ1-2; D call uncertain. Trimming took 1 base from V and 2 from J, leaving 14 bases between them. The CDR3 totals 16 residues. Germline CDR1 and CDR2: MGHRA and YSYEKL. CDR3 residues: CASSQVGSGQNYGYTF. As DNA, the CDR3 is TGCGCCAGCAGCCAAGTAGGCTCTGGCCAGAACTATGGCTACACCTTC.

The chain employs TRBV29-1 and TRBJ2-1; 16 bases are a match to TRBD2. The germline V gene has CDR1 SQVTM and CDR2 ANQGSEA. V lost 3 bases to trimming and J lost 0 bases; unmatched junction nucleotides: 5. This CDR3 has 18 amino acids. Written as DNA, the CDR3 is TGCAGCGTTGAGGGACTAGCGGGAGGGCCAAGCTCCTACAATGAGCAGTTCTTC. It codes for CSVEGLAGGPSSYNEQFF.